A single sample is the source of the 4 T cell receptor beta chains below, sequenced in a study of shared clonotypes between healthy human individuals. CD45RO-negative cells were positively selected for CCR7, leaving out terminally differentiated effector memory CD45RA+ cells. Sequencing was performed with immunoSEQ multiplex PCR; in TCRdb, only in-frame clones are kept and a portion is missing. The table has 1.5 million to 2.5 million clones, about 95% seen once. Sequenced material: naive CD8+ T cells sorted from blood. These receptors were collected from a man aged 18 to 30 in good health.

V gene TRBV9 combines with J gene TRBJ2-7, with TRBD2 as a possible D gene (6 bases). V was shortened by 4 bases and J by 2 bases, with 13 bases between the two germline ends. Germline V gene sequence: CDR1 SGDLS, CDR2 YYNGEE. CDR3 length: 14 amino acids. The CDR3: CASSPRDFPYEQYF. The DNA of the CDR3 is TGTGCCAGCAGCCCCCGGGACTTCCCCTACGAGCAGTACTTC.

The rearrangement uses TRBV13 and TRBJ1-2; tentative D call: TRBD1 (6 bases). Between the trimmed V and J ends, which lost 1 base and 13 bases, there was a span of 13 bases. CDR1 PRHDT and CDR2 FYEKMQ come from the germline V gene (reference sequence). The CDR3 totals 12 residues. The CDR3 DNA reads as TGTGCCAGCAGCTTAGAAGGGGGGAGCCCCACCTTC. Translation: CASSLEGGSPTF.

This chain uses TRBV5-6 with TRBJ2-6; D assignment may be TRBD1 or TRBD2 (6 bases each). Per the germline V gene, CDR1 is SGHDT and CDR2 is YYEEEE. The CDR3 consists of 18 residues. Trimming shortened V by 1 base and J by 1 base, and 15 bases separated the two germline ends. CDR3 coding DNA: TGTGCCAGCAGCTTGTGGGGGGCCAGCCCATCTGGGGCCAACGTCCTGACTTTC. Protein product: CASSLWGASPSGANVLTF.

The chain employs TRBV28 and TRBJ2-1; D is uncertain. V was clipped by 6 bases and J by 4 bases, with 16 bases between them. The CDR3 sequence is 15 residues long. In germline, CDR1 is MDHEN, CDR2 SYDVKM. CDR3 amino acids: CASSQLSDGYNEQFF. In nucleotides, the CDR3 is TGTGCCAGCAGCCAACTCTCGGACGGATACAATGAGCAGTTCTTC.